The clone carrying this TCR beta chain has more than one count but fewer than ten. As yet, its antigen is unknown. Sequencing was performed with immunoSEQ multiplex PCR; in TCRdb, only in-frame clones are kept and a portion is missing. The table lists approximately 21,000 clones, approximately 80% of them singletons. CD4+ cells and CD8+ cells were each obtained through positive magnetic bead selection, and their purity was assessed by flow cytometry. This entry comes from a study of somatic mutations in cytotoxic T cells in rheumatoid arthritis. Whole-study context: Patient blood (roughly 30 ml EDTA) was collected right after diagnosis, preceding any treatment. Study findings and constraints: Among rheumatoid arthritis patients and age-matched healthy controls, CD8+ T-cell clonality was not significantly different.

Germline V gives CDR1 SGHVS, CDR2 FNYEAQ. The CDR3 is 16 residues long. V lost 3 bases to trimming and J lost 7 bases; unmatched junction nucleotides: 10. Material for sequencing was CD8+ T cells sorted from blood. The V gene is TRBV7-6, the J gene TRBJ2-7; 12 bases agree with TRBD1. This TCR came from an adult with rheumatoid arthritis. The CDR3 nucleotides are TGTGCCAGCAGCTTGTATCGGGACAGGGGGCTAGGGGAGCAGTACTTC. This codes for CASSLYRDRGLGEQYF.